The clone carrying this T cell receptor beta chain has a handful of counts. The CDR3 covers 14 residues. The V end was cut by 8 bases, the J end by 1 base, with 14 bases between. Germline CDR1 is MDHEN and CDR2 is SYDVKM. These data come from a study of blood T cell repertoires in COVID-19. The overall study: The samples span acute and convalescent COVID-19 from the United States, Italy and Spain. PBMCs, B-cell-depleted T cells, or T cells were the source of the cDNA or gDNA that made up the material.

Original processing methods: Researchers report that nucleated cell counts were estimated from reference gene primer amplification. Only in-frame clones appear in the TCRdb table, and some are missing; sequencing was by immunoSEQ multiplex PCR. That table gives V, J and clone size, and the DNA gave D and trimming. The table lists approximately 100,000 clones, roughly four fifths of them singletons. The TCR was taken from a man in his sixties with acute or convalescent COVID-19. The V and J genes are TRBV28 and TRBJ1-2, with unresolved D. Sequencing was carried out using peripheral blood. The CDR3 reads CASGKGAYNYGYTF. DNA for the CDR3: TGTGCCAGCGGAAAGGGAGCTTATAACTATGGCTACACCTTC.